The 13 T cell receptor beta chains listed next were all sequenced from one sample in a study of identical twins (dated by TCRdb to the mid-2010s). The library was built by means of 5' RACE. The instrument given in TCRdb is Illumina HiSeq 2000. Clones were called with MiXCR by TCRdb after fastp trimmed the public reads at Q25, and only in-frame beta chains were retained. When rows share a CDR3 protein, they turn into one entry using the most common DNA and genes. The sample profile shows some 1,700,000 distinct CDR3 sequences; 25% to 35% of them were found once. The biggest ten clones account for roughly 0.3% of the sample. The sequenced material came from cord blood. These receptors came from a newborn girl in good health.

This clonotype came up a few times. CDR3: CSVIIQGHYGYTF. The CDR3 coding sequence is TGCAGTGTTATAATACAGGGGCACTATGGCTACACCTTC. The chain employs TRBV20-1 and TRBJ1-2; 7 positions agree with TRBD1. J was trimmed by 3 bases and V by 7 bases; bases with no gene match: 8. CDR1 and CDR2 from the germline V gene are DFQATT and SNEGSKA (reference sequence). This CDR3 has 13 residues.

This clonotype has ten or more counts. The chain recombines TRBV20-1 with TRBJ2-3; TRBD1 matches 7 bases. Germline V gene data show CDR1 as DFQATT and CDR2 as SNEGSKA (reference sequence). The trim removed 3 bases at V and 2 bases at J, leaving 8 bases unmatched. The CDR3 has 15 residues. The CDR3 sequence: CSASHRGADTDTQYF. The CDR3 DNA is TGCAGTGCTAGCCACAGGGGAGCGGACACAGATACGCAGTATTTT.

The V call is TRBV5-1, the J call TRBJ2-5; 12 nucleotides match TRBD2. This CDR3 region has 18 residues. Germline-derived CDR1 and CDR2 are SGHRS and YFSETQ. Unmatched junction bases numbered 14, after V lost 4 bases and J lost 4 bases. CDR3 protein: CASSLRTSGTHGGETQYF. The CDR3, as DNA: TGCGCCAGCAGCCTACGGACTAGCGGGACCCATGGTGGAGAGACCCAGTACTTC.

This clonotype was found once. The V gene is TRBV5-1, the J gene TRBJ2-2; D uncertain. V was clipped by 0 bases and J by 6 bases, with 12 bases between them. CDR1 SGHRS and CDR2 YFSETQ come from the germline V gene. The CDR3 is 15 residues long. CDR3 in amino acids: CASSLGALRAGELFF. The CDR3 DNA is TGCGCCAGCAGCTTGGGGGCCCTACGAGCCGGGGAGCTGTTTTTT.

This clonotype was seen only a few times. This chain uses TRBV5-1 with TRBJ1-4; possible D gene TRBD1, 6 bases. This CDR3 region has 16 residues. Germline V gene lookup returns CDR1 SGHRS and CDR2 YFSETQ. Between the trimmed V and J ends, which lost 2 bases and 0 bases, there was a span of 11 bases. The CDR3 bases are TGCGCCAGCAGCTTAAACAGGGCCACAACTAATGAAAAACTGTTTTTT. This codes for CASSLNRATTNEKLFF.

V gene TRBV13 combines with J gene TRBJ1-2; no clear D. Germline V gene sequence: CDR1 PRHDT, CDR2 FYEKMQ (reference sequence). This CDR3 is built from 13 residues. V was trimmed by 0 bases and J by 8 bases, leaving 10 bases between them. The CDR3 reads CASSLGDGGGYTF. The CDR3 DNA is TGTGCCAGCAGCTTAGGTGATGGCGGGGGCTACACCTTC.

The chain is built from TRBV29-1 and TRBJ1-3; possible D gene TRBD1, 5 bases. Trimming took off 8 bases at V and 4 bases at J, with 12 bases between the two ends. The CDR3 totals 12 residues. Germline CDR1 is SQVTM and CDR2 is ANQGSEA. The CDR3 sequence is CSTAGRGNTIYF. CDR3 sequence (DNA): TGCAGCACAGCGGGACGGGGAAACACCATATATTTT.

About this clonotype itself: This sequence may be a read error, since a much larger clone differs from it by one base. This rearrangement joins TRBV6-5 to TRBJ2-4, with D maybe TRBD2 (5 bases). Germline V CDR1 and CDR2: MNHEY, SVGAGI. The CDR3 has 17 amino acids. The CDR3 region is CACSYSSGGVSKNIQYF. The DNA for the CDR3 is TGTGCCTGCAGTTACTCGAGCGGTGGGGTTTCCAAAAACATTCAGTACTTC.

The chain uses TRBV12-3 or TRBV12-4 and TRBJ2-1, with TRBD1 as a possible D gene (5 bases). V dropped 5 bases and J dropped 5 bases, with 22 bases sitting between them. CDR3 length: 17 amino acids. The CDR3 protein is CASSPNSGKSRHNEQFF. As DNA, the CDR3 is TGTGCCAGCAGTCCCAACTCAGGGAAATCGCGCCACAATGAGCAGTTCTTC.

The genes are TRBV5-1 and TRBJ2-7; 13 bases line up with TRBD2. This CDR3 contains 16 residues. The germline gives CDR1 SGHRS, CDR2 YFSETQ. V lost 0 bases, J lost 7 bases, and 7 bases stayed unmatched. The CDR3 coding sequence is TGCGCCAGCAGCTTGGTGGGACTAGCGGGGTGGTATGAGCAGTACTTC. This sequence encodes CASSLVGLAGWYEQYF.

This clonotype was observed many times. J is TRBJ1-4 and V is TRBV20-1, with TRBD1 identical over 8 bases. The CDR3 extends over 13 amino acids. Germline loops: CDR1 DFQATT, CDR2 SNEGSKA (reference sequence). CDR3 loop: CSARQGLNEKLFF. For the CDR3, the DNA is TGCAGCGCGAGACAGGGGCTAAATGAAAAACTGTTTTTT.

This clonotype has more than one count but fewer than ten. The chain links TRBV6-1 to TRBJ1-2; 7 bases match TRBD1. J gave up 9 bases and V 0 bases, and 13 bases lay outside the gene matches. The CDR3 runs 16 residues. Germline V gives CDR1 MNHNS, CDR2 SASEGT. CDR3 bases: TGTGCCAGCAGTGAAGCGCAGGGGGGGTTACCCCTCCGCTACACCTTC. Residues: CASSEAQGGLPLRYTF.

This clonotype has at least ten counts. CDR3 nucleotides: TGTGCCAGCAGCCAAGACCTAGCGGGGGAGCAGTTCTTC. This translates into CASSQDLAGEQFF. The chain combines TRBV14 with TRBJ2-1, with 9 bases lining up with TRBD2. The length of the CDR3 is 13 residues. V was clipped by 0 bases and J by 10 bases; unmatched bases: 1. Germline CDR1 and CDR2: SGHDN and FVKESK.